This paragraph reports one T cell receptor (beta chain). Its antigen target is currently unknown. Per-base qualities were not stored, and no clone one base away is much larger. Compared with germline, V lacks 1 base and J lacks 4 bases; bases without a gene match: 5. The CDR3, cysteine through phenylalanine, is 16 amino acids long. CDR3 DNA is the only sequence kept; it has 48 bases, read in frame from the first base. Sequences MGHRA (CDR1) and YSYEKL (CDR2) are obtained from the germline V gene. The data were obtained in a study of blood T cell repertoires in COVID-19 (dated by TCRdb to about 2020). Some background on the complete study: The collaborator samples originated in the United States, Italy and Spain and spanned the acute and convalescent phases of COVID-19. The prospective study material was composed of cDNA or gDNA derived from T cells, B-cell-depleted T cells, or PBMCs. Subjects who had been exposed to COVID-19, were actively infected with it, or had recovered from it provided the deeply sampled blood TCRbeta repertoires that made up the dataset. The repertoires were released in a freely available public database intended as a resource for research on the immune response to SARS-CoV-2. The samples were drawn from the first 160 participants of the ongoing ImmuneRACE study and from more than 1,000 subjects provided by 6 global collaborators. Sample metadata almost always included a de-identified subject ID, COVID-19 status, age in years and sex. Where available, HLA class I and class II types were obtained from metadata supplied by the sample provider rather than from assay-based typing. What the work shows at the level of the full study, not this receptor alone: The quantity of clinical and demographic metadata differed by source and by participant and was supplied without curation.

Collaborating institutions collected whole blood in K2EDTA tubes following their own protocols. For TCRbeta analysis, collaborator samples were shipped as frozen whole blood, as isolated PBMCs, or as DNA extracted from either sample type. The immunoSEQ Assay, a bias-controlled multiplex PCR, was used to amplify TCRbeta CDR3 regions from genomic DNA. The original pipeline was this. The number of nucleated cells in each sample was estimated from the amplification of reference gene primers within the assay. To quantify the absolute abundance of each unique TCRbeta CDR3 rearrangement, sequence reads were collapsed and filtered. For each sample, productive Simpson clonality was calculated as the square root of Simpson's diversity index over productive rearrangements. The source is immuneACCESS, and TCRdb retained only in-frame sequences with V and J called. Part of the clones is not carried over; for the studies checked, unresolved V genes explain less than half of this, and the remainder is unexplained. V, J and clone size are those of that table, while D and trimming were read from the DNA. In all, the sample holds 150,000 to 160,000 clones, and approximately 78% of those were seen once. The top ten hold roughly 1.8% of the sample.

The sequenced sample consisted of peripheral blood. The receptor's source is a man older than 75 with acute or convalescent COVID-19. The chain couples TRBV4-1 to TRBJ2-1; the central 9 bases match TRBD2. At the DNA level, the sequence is TGCGCCAGCAGCCAAGTAAGCGGGGGGCCTTACAATGAGCAGTTCTTC. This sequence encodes CASSQVSGGPYNEQFF.